The sequence of this TCR beta chain was determined in a study of blood T cell repertoires in COVID-19. CDR3 length: 13 residues. The germline V gene has CDR1 SGHKS and CDR2 YYEKEE (reference sequence). J gave up 4 bases and V 4 bases, and 4 bases lay outside the gene matches. The repertoire was sequenced with immunoSEQ multiplex PCR; TCRdb's copy has only in-frame clones and lacks some. The sample carries around 280,000 clones, about 86% recorded once. The TCR was taken from a woman aged 30 to 39 who had recovered from COVID-19. Sequencing used peripheral blood. This chain joins TRBV5-5 and TRBJ1-2; 7 bases align to TRBD1. CDR3 in DNA: TGTGCCAGCAGCCGGACAGGAACCTATGGCTACACCTTC. It translates to CASSRTGTYGYTF.